Listed below are T cell receptor beta chains from one sample, sequenced in a study of T cell clonotyping in hematopoietic cell transplantation. The repertoire was sequenced with immunoSEQ multiplex PCR; TCRdb's copy has only in-frame clones and lacks some. This table has some 9,200 clones, around 80% appearing once. Sequenced material: peripheral blood mononuclear cells, taken before stem cell transplant. The receptors come from a man between 60 and 75 years old with acute myeloid leukemia. Some clones in this sample may be carry-over from other donors' samples. The CDR3 runs from the conserved cysteine through the conserved F or W. D genes are given only for firm matches. For some rows the clone size is stated as once, few or many, or as a class when expanded; others skip it.

V	J	D	size	CDR3	DNA
TRBV5-1	TRBJ2-1	-	-	CASSLAGTNNEQFF	TGCGCCAGCAGCCTGGCGGGAACAAACAATGAGCAGTTCTTC
TRBV6-5	TRBJ1-1	-	-	CASSRGGTEAFF	TGTGCCAGCAGTAGGGGGGGGACTGAAGCTTTCTTT
TRBV9	TRBJ2-2	TRBD2	-	CASSPGTSPSTGELFF	TGTGCCAGCAGCCCAGGGACTAGCCCCTCGACCGGGGAGCTGTTTTTT
TRBV6-6	TRBJ1-5	-	once	CASSPLGDQPQHF	TGTGCCAGCAGTCCACTCGGCGATCAGCCCCAGCATTTT
TRBV11-2	TRBJ2-2	-	-	CASSLDRGTTGELFF	TGTGCCAGCAGCTTAGATAGGGGCACTACCGGGGAGCTGTTTTTT
TRBV30	TRBJ1-1	-	-	CAWSVLTGIGGAFF	TGTGCCTGGAGTGTACTTACGGGTATTGGTGGAGCTTTCTTT
TRBV10-3	TRBJ2-5	TRBD1	-	CAIKLGQDLQETQYF	TGTGCCATCAAGTTGGGACAGGACCTCCAAGAGACCCAGTACTTC
TRBV2	TRBJ2-2	-	few	CASSEVENTGELFF	TGTGCCAGCAGTGAAGTGGAGAACACCGGGGAGCTGTTTTTT
TRBV30	TRBJ1-6	-	few	CAWSVGGFGSPLHF	TGTGCCTGGAGTGTAGGGGGGTTCGGTTCACCCCTCCACTTT
TRBV5-1	TRBJ1-2	TRBD1	few	CASSLADGTGGAGYTF	TGCGCCAGCAGCTTGGCCGACGGGACAGGGGGCGCGGGCTACACCTTC
TRBV7-3	TRBJ2-5	TRBD2	-	CASSPRGAGEGETQYF	TGTGCCAGCAGTCCCCGAGGGGCGGGAGAAGGAGAGACCCAGTACTTC
TRBV7-9	TRBJ2-1	TRBD2	-	CASSSGLATYNEQFF	TGTGCCAGCAGCTCGGGACTAGCCACCTACAATGAGCAGTTCTTC
TRBV30	TRBJ2-1	-	once	CAWSVQRYNEQFF	TGTGCCTGGAGTGTACAAAGATACAATGAGCAGTTCTTC
TRBV30	TRBJ1-1	-	-	CASRRMNTEAFF	TGTGCCTCAAGAAGAATGAACACTGAAGCTTTCTTT
TRBV2	TRBJ2-7	TRBD2	-	CASSDPSGSSYEQYF	TGTGCCAGCAGTGACCCCAGCGGGAGCTCCTACGAGCAGTACTTC
TRBV6-1	TRBJ1-2	TRBD1	-	CASSSEGQGGGYTF	TGTGCCAGCAGCAGTGAAGGGCAGGGGGGTGGCTACACCTTC
TRBV15	TRBJ2-2	-	few	CATSRDSESANTGELFF	TGTGCCACCAGCAGAGATTCGGAGTCAGCGAACACCGGGGAGCTGTTTTTT
TRBV13	TRBJ1-2	-	-	CASSLGRNYGYTF	TGTGCCAGCAGCTTAGGACGAAACTATGGCTACACCTTC
TRBV12-2	TRBJ2-7	-	-	CASRLGHQRAYEQYF	TGTGCAAGTCGCTTAGGTCACCAGAGGGCGTACGAGCAGTACTTC
TRBV2	TRBJ1-1	TRBD1	-	CASSGQGASSAEAFF	TGTGCCAGCAGTGGACAGGGGGCGTCTTCGGCTGAAGCTTTCTTT
TRBV10-3	TRBJ2-3	TRBD2	-	CAISPPTSGGADTQYF	TGTGCCATCAGCCCCCCCACTAGCGGGGGTGCGGATACGCAGTATTTT
TRBV6-5	TRBJ2-3	-	few	CASSYGGSTDTQYF	TGTGCCAGCAGTTACGGTGGTAGCACAGATACGCAGTATTTT
TRBV29-1	TRBJ1-1	TRBD1	-	CSVDQGDTEAFF	TGCAGCGTTGATCAGGGGGACACTGAAGCTTTCTTT
TRBV9	TRBJ2-3	-	-	CASGTDTQYF	TGTGCCAGCGGGACAGATACGCAGTATTTT
TRBV19	TRBJ1-5	TRBD1	-	CASSPETGGSQPQHF	TGTGCCAGTAGTCCCGAGACAGGGGGATCTCAGCCCCAGCATTTT
TRBV9	TRBJ2-3	-	few	CASSETVGPADTQYF	TGTGCCAGCAGCGAGACTGTAGGACCGGCGGATACGCAGTATTTT
TRBV7-9	TRBJ2-7	-	few	CASSSQDAYEQYF	TGTGCCAGCAGCTCACAGGATGCCTACGAGCAGTACTTC
TRBV19	TRBJ2-5	-	-	CASSPGSAGFQETQYF	TGTGCCAGCAGCCCAGGGTCCGCGGGATTTCAAGAGACCCAGTACTTC
TRBV7-9	TRBJ2-1	-	-	CASSLTSFYEQFF	TGTGCCAGCAGCCTTACTAGCTTCTATGAGCAGTTCTTC
TRBV2	TRBJ2-7	TRBD2	-	CASRTSGGAYEQYF	TGTGCCAGCAGAACTAGCGGGGGGGCGTACGAGCAGTACTTC
TRBV5-4	TRBJ2-2	TRBD2	-	CASSLVAGATGELFF	TGTGCCAGCAGCTTAGTAGCGGGAGCCACCGGGGAGCTGTTTTTT
TRBV5-4	TRBJ2-1	-	-	CASSWGPSYNEQFF	TGTGCCAGCAGCTGGGGCCCATCCTACAATGAGCAGTTCTTC
TRBV6-1	TRBJ2-1	-	-	CASSDTGLINNEQFF	TGTGCCAGCAGTGATACAGGGCTCATCAACAATGAGCAGTTCTTC
TRBV10-3	TRBJ2-1	-	-	CAISETGTRNEQFF	TGTGCCATCAGTGAAACCGGGACTCGCAATGAGCAGTTCTTC
TRBV2	TRBJ1-1	TRBD1	-	CASRRQGALRTEAFF	TGTGCCAGCAGACGACAGGGGGCGCTGCGCACTGAAGCTTTCTTT
TRBV15	TRBJ1-2	-	few	CATSRDKGTDYGYTF	TGTGCCACCAGCAGAGATAAGGGGACGGACTATGGCTACACCTTC
TRBV28	TRBJ2-3	TRBD1	-	CASSLGQGDADTQYF	TGTGCCAGCAGTTTAGGACAGGGGGACGCAGATACGCAGTATTTT
TRBV30	TRBJ1-4	-	-	CAWRGWGVTNEKLFF	TGTGCCTGGAGAGGGTGGGGGGTAACTAATGAAAAACTGTTTTTT
TRBV30	TRBJ1-2	TRBD1	once	CAWRGDRAGGYTF	TGTGCCTGGAGGGGGGACAGGGCGGGTGGCTACACCTTC
TRBV6-5	TRBJ2-7	-	-	CASSYAYEQYF	TGTGCCAGCAGTTACGCCTACGAGCAGTACTTC
TRBV4-2	TRBJ1-1	TRBD1	once	CASSQGGTGGSEAFF	TGTGCCAGCAGCCAAGGAGGAACAGGGGGCTCTGAAGCTTTCTTT
TRBV9	TRBJ1-1	-	-	CASSVSSNTEAFF	TGTGCCAGCAGCGTATCGTCGAACACTGAAGCTTTCTTT